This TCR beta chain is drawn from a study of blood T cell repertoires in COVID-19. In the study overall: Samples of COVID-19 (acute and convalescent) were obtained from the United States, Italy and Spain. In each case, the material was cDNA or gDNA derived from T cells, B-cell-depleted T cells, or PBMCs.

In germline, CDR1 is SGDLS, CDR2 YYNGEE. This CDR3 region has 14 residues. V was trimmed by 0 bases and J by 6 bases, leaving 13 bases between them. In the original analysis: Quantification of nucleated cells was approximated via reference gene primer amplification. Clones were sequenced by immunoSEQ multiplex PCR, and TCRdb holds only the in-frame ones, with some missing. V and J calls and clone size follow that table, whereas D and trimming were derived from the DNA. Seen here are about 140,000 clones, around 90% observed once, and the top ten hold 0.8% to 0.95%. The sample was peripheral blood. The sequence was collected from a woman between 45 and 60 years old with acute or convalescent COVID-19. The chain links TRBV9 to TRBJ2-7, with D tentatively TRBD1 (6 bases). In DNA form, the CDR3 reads TGTGCCAGCAGCGTAGAAGGCAGGGGCCCCGAGCAGTACTTC. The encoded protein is CASSVEGRGPEQYF.